These 25 T cell receptor beta chains were all obtained from the same sample, sequenced in a study of T cell responses to AZD1222 COVID-19 vaccine. Profiling relied on immunoSEQ multiplex PCR, and the TCRdb table lists in-frame clones only, not all of them. The top ten clones hold approximately 5.9% of a sample with roughly 150,000 clones, 80% to 95% of them seen once. The sample consisted of peripheral blood, taken 28 days after the second AZD1222 dose. The receptors stem from an adult who received the AZD1222 COVID-19 vaccine.

The chain carries TRBV5-1 and TRBJ2-1, with D hard to call. Germline CDR1 is SGHRS and CDR2 is YFSETQ. The CDR3 is made up of 14 amino acids. V was clipped by 2 bases and J by 6 bases, with 12 bases between them. In DNA, the CDR3 is TGCGCCAGCAGCTTTGCCCAATCCGGCAATGAGCAGTTCTTC. Its protein is CASSFAQSGNEQFF. Filled out from reference TRBV5-1 and TRBJ2-1, the complete variable domain reads KAGVTQTPRYLIKTRGQQVTLSCSPISGHRSVSWYQQTPGQGLQFLFEYFSETQRNKGNFPGRFSGRQFSNSRSEMNVSTLELGDSALYLCASSFAQSGNEQFFGPGTRLTVL.

This chain connects TRBV7-9 to TRBJ2-1; 10 bases align to TRBD1. Trimming cost V 7 bases and J 5 bases; bases outside gene matches: 11. CDR1 is SEHNR and CDR2 is FQNEAQ in the germline V gene (reference sequence). There are 16 residues in the CDR3. The CDR3 region is CASTTPRTGGHNEQFF. CDR3 DNA sequence: TGTGCCAGCACCACCCCCAGGACAGGGGGGCACAATGAGCAGTTCTTC.

CDR3 loop: CASSPPNTIVTQSSYEQYF. Here the CDR3 DNA reads TGTGCCAGCTCACCACCGAATACGATCGTCACACAGTCCTCCTACGAGCAGTACTTC. The V call is TRBV18, the J call TRBJ2-7; no definite D call. V shed 0 bases and J shed 0 bases, with 21 bases lying between them. The V gene's germline CDR1 is KGHSH and CDR2 LQKENI. The CDR3 is 19 amino acids.

This chain links TRBV11-2 with TRBJ2-3; no clear D. Trimming stripped 3 bases from V and 6 bases from J, with 10 bases between. Germline V lookup: CDR1 SGHAT, CDR2 FQNNGV. This CDR3 has 13 residues. Written as DNA, the CDR3 is TGTGCCAGCAGCTTCAGTCGACTCGATACGCAGTATTTT. Protein product: CASSFSRLDTQYF.

The chain couples TRBV21-1 to TRBJ1-3. TRBV21-1 has pseudogene status. CDR3 length: 18 residues. The CDR3 nucleotides read TGTGCCAGCAGCAAAGGCCCGAGGGGCCAGCTCTCTGGAAACACCATATATTTT. Its translation is CASSKGPRGQLSGNTIYF.

Here the CDR3 DNA reads TGTGCCAGCAGCGTCAAACTAGCGGGGGGGAATGGAGATACGCAGTATTTT. Protein: CASSVKLAGGNGDTQYF. The rearrangement joins TRBV9 to TRBJ2-3, with 13 bases matching TRBD2. V lost 2 bases, J lost 5 bases, and 8 bases stayed unmatched. Germline CDR1 and CDR2: SGDLS and YYNGEE. The CDR3 loop spans 17 amino acids.

This chain joins TRBV29-1 and TRBJ2-3; possibly TRBD1 for D (5 bases). The CDR3 length is 13 residues. Germline V gives CDR1 SQVTM, CDR2 ANQGSEA. V was clipped by 3 bases and J by 2 bases, with 9 bases between them. DNA for the CDR3: TGCAGCGTTGACAGGGCCTACACAGATACGCAGTATTTT. Translated: CSVDRAYTDTQYF.

V gene TRBV24-1 combines with J gene TRBJ1-2; maybe TRBD1 (5 bases). V lost 2 bases to trimming and J lost 8 bases, with 14 bases between them. The CDR3 totals 14 residues. CDR1 and CDR2 (germline): KGHDR, SFDVKD. The CDR3 region is CATSDSPGVWGYTF. CDR3 coding DNA: TGTGCCACCAGTGATTCCCCGGGGGTGTGGGGCTACACCTTC.

The rearrangement links TRBV30 to TRBJ1-2; a weak D match, TRBD1 (5 bases). Between the trimmed V and J ends, which lost 0 bases and 4 bases, there was a span of 6 bases. The CDR3 contains 12 residues. Germline CDR1 is GTSNPN and CDR2 is SVGIG (reference sequence). CDR3 residues: CAWSVGGYGYTF. CDR3 coding DNA: TGTGCCTGGAGTGTGGGGGGCTATGGCTACACCTTC.

V usage is TRBV5-1 and J usage is TRBJ1-5; 8 bases map to TRBD1. V shed 4 bases and J 5 bases; nucleotides not matched to a gene: 5. Germline CDR1 SGHRS, CDR2 YFSETQ. CDR3 length: 14 amino acids. The CDR3 sequence: CASSAGTGDQPQHF. The DNA for the CDR3 is TGCGCCAGCAGCGCCGGGACAGGAGATCAGCCCCAGCATTTT.

The J gene is TRBJ1-2, the V gene TRBV18; TRBD1 matches 7 bases. With 6 bases clipped from V and 4 bases from J, the junction kept 8 bases outside the gene matches. Germline V CDR1 and CDR2: KGHSH, LQKENI. This CDR3 comprises 14 residues. The CDR3 here is CASSRDRAGYGYTF. The CDR3 DNA follows: TGTGCCAGCTCCCGTGACAGGGCCGGCTATGGCTACACCTTC.

This sequence joins TRBV12-5 and TRBJ1-2; D is possibly TRBD1 (6 bases). V lost 7 bases, J lost 8 bases, and 20 bases lay in between. The CDR3 covers 14 residues. Germline values: CDR1 LGHNT, CDR2 FRNRAP. The CDR3 DNA reads as TGTGCTAGTGCCACCTCAGGGGTACCGGGCGGCTACACCTTC. Residues: CASATSGVPGGYTF. The full variable domain, rest sourced from reference TRBV12-5 and TRBJ1-2, is DARVTQTPRHKVTEMGQEVTMRCQPILGHNTVFWYRQTMMQGLELLAYFRNRAPLDDSGMPKDRFSAEMPDATLATLKIQPSEPRDSAVYFCASATSGVPGGYTFGSGTRLTVV.

This sequence joins TRBV5-1 and TRBJ1-6; D may be TRBD1 (5 bases). V was pared by 0 bases and J by 5 bases, with 15 bases between. Germline V gene lookup returns CDR1 SGHRS and CDR2 YFSETQ. The CDR3 contains 17 residues. CDR3 protein: CASSLGGLGVNNSPLHF. CDR3 DNA sequence: TGCGCCAGCAGCTTGGGGGGCCTGGGTGTAAATAATTCACCCCTCCACTTT.

This chain joins TRBV15 and TRBJ2-7, with 11 bases lining up with TRBD2. The CDR3 is 16 residues long. V dropped 1 base and J dropped 1; count of bases not matched to a gene: 3. The germline V gene has CDR1 LNHNV and CDR2 YYDKDF (reference sequence). CDR3 DNA: TGTGCCACCAGCAGAGGGGGACTAGCGGAGTCCTACGAGCAGTACTTC. This codes for CATSRGGLAESYEQYF.

This chain joins TRBV18 and TRBJ1-1; 7 nucleotides line up with TRBD1. V shed 4 bases and J 3 bases; nucleotides not matched to a gene: 2. Germline CDR1 and CDR2: KGHSH and LQKENI. This CDR3 comprises 13 residues. The CDR3 region has the DNA TGTGCCAGCTCACTTGGGACAGACACTGAAGCTTTCTTT. Amino acids: CASSLGTDTEAFF. The full variable domain, with the rest looked up from reference TRBV18 and TRBJ1-1, is NAGVMQNPRHLVRRRGQEARLRCSPMKGHSHVYWYRQLPEEGLKFMVYLQKENIIDESGMPKERFSAEFPKEGPSILRIQQVVRGDSAAYFCASSLGTDTEAFFGQGTRLTVV.

The gene calls are TRBV6-2 or TRBV6-3 and TRBJ1-5; D may be TRBD1 (5 bases). This CDR3 has 16 residues. Germline V CDR1 and CDR2: MNHEY, SVGEGT. Between the trimmed V and J ends, which lost 6 bases and 3 bases, there was a span of 18 bases. The CDR3 DNA reads TGTGCCAGCAGCCCAGTGGGCCCAGGGACCAATCAGCCCCAGCATTTT. Encoded protein: CASSPVGPGTNQPQHF.

As to this clone: The identical CDR3 is also encoded by other nucleotide sequences in the sample. The chain recombines TRBV28 with TRBJ2-7; D not certain. Germline values: CDR1 MDHEN, CDR2 SYDVKM. The V gene lost 4 bases and the J gene lost 4 bases, with 5 bases spanning the gap. The CDR3 sequence is 11 residues long. The CDR3 protein is CASSSEYEQYF. The CDR3 nucleotides read TGTGCCAGCAGTTCAGAGTACGAGCAGTACTTC.

J is TRBJ2-7 and V is TRBV28; D tentatively fits TRBD1 or TRBD2 (5 bases each). CDR3 length equals 15 residues. Trimming pared 6 bases from V and 0 bases from J, leaving 15 bases between. CDR1 is MDHEN, CDR2 SYDVKM, per germline. CDR3 in amino acids: CASSQGTASSYEQYF. CDR3 bases: TGTGCCAGCAGCCAAGGGACCGCTAGCTCCTACGAGCAGTACTTC.

CDR3 sequence (DNA): TGTGCCACCAGTCCCCCCGGGCCCAAAAACATTCAGTACTTC. This codes for CATSPPGPKNIQYF. This sequence joins TRBV24-1 and TRBJ2-4; D call uncertain. Germline CDR1 and CDR2: KGHDR and SFDVKD. This CDR3 has 14 residues. V lost 6 bases and J 2 bases, leaving 10 bases between the germline ends.

The chain is built from TRBV18 and TRBJ1-2, with D possibly TRBD1 on 6 matching bases. This CDR3 is 15 amino acids long. The V and J ends lost 3 bases and 6 bases respectively, with 17 bases between them. Germline V gene data show CDR1 as KGHSH and CDR2 as LQKENI. CDR3 sequence (DNA): TGTGCCAGCTCACCGAATACCGGGGGCAGGGATGGCTACACCTTC. Its translation: CASSPNTGGRDGYTF.

About this clone itself: The sample carries other DNA sequences with the same CDR3. CDR3 loop: CASSPGRSSYNEQFF. In DNA, the CDR3 is TGTGCCAGCAGCCCGGGGCGGAGCTCCTACAATGAGCAGTTCTTC. The chain joins TRBV6-5 to TRBJ2-1, with D perhaps assigned TRBD1 or TRBD2 (5 bases each). Trimming removed 6 bases at V and 0 bases at J, with 12 bases between. The length of the CDR3 is 15 residues. Germline V lookup: CDR1 MNHEY, CDR2 SVGAGI.

In this sample, this clone turned up a few times. This chain connects TRBV2 to TRBJ2-2, with 11 positions matching TRBD1. Looked up from germline, CDR1 is SNHLY and CDR2 is FYNNEI. After removal of 3 bases from V and 6 bases from J, the junction contained 3 bases not matched to a gene. This CDR3 comprises 15 residues. The CDR3 spells CASSEGDRGSGELFF. The CDR3 coding sequence is TGTGCCAGCAGTGAGGGGGACAGGGGGTCCGGGGAGCTGTTTTTT.

This sequence joins TRBV5-1 and TRBJ1-5; D remains ambiguous. The germline V and J ends were trimmed by 5 bases and 0 bases, with 9 bases remaining between them. Germline V gives CDR1 SGHRS, CDR2 YFSETQ. There are 14 residues in the CDR3. The CDR3 coding sequence is TGCGCCAGCAGGAACGGTCATAGCAATCAGCCCCAGCATTTT. It codes for CASRNGHSNQPQHF.

The rearrangement uses TRBV9 and TRBJ1-1; tentative D call: TRBD1 (5 bases). CDR3 length: 16 amino acids. V shed 0 bases and J shed 1 base, with 13 bases lying between them. Germline-derived CDR1 and CDR2 are SGDLS and YYNGEE. CDR3 in amino acids: CASSVGAARGNTEAFF. The CDR3 bases are TGTGCCAGCAGCGTAGGGGCAGCTAGGGGGAACACTGAAGCTTTCTTT.

The gene calls are TRBV7-9 and TRBJ1-6; D possibly corresponds to TRBD1 (5 bases). Germline CDR1 and CDR2: SEHNR and FQNEAQ (reference sequence). This CDR3 is 15 amino acids long. V was pared by 1 base and J by 5 bases, with 9 bases between. CDR3 sequence reads: CASSLGGVDNSPLHF. CDR3 in DNA: TGTGCCAGCAGCTTAGGAGGGGTAGATAATTCACCCCTCCACTTT.